This TCR beta chain was obtained from a study of tumor and adjacent non-tumor tissue in lung cancer (dated by TCRdb to 2016 to 2018). Notes on the research overall: Of the cohort, roughly 12 patients had adenocarcinoma, 2 had squamous cell carcinoma and 1 had small cell lung cancer. The 15 enrolled patients, of whom some 10 were men and 5 were women, were aged 31 to 76 years and were diagnosed with TNM stage I to III disease. Sequencing generated a total of more than 100 million productive TCRbeta reads, averaging approximately 3.8 million reads per sample. The study compared bulk TCRbeta repertoires from lung tumor tissue and matched distant non-tumor lung tissue of about 15 lung cancer patients. For each patient, one tumor sample and one normal lung sample were taken, giving approximately 30 paired specimens that underwent TCRbeta CDR3 sequencing. The paper as a whole reports these results and caveats: The methods do not name the sequencing platform or mention unique molecular identifiers. Peripheral blood was not sequenced, so blood TCRbeta repertoires were not examined in the lung cancer patients of the study. TCR diversity was significantly higher in younger patients, and greater tumor TCR diversity was associated with shorter overall survival and shorter disease-free survival. In normal lung, the top 100 clones accounted for a significantly larger cumulative share of the repertoire than in tumor tissue. With only about 14 patients in the cohort, the authors noted that larger samples and more detailed clinical data are needed. TCR diversity (inverse Simpson) was significantly higher in tumor than in normal lung tissue (431.37 vs 166.20, P = 0.0075, Mann-Whitney U test).

The CDR3, cysteine through phenylalanine, is 14 amino acids long. The sequence is cut down to CDR3 DNA, 42 bases in frame from base 1. Trimming takes 2 bases from V and 3 bases from J, and the germline ends sit 8 bases apart. Per the germline V gene, MDHEN is the CDR1 and SYDVKM is the CDR2. Bulk unsorted tissue served as the source for RNA extraction, and RNA quality was assessed using a NanoDrop ND-1000 and an Agilent 2100. The normal lung samples consisted of distant non-tumor tissue collected more than 3 cm from the tumor edge. Donors were newly diagnosed lung cancer patients admitted for thoracic surgery in China between August and November 2014, without prior chemotherapy. Patients with previous radiotherapy or chemotherapy, or with another concurrent cancer, were excluded from the study. Pieces of surgical tissue measuring about 1-2.1 cm3 were kept in RNAlater solution and held at -80 degrees C until needed.

With regard to this clonotype: It lacks a known antigen. No qualities accompany the bases; no much larger clone lies one base away.

The method was multiplex PCR. Sequencing relied on an Illumina HiSeq 2500. TCRbeta libraries were built by three rounds of nested PCR using primers (Table S4), following protocols modified from ARM-PCR. Before sequencing, PCR products of 200-500 bp were cut from the gel and purified using the QIAquick gel extraction kit. For the original study's pipeline: Reads were cleaned using Trimmomatic, were merged into complete CDR3 sequences using FLASH, and were assigned to V(D)J germline segments using MiTCR. VDJtools was used to compute clonal diversity as the inverse Simpson's index. In-frame sequences without a premature stop codon were defined as productive reads. TCRdb took the public reads, trimmed them with fastp at Q25, ran MiXCR for clone calling and kept in-frame beta chains. Records with the same CDR3 protein are collapsed into one entry carrying the most frequent genes and DNA. TCRdb, rather than the study authors, made the V and J calls. The sample records roughly 75,000 distinct CDR3 sequences, approximately 71% of which are singletons. The top ten clones comprise roughly 26% of the sample.

This sequence uses TRBV28 and TRBJ2-1, with no confident D gene call. The source of this sequence is a woman in her 50s with non-small cell lung cancer. Sequences were obtained from distant non-tumor lung tissue. CDR3 region: CASSLGEIYNEQFF. The DNA sequence follows: TGTGCCAGCAGTTTAGGAGAGATCTACAATGAGCAGTTCTTC. Here the CDR3 is joined to the reference TRBV28 and TRBJ2-1 genes, and the full variable domain is: DVKVTQSSRYLVKRTGEKVFLECVQDMDHENMFWYRQDPGLGLRLIYFSYDVKMKEKGDIPEGYSVSREKKERFSLILESASTNQTSMYLCASSLGEIYNEQFFGPGTRLTVL.